Presented here are 30 T cell receptor beta chains from one specimen sequenced in a study of T cells in Graves' hyperthyroidism and ophthalmopathy. Amplified regions were TCR beta CDR3 sequences from RNA transcripts. The HTBI primer set drove a first-round RT-PCR of the TCR CDR3. MiXCR, applied by TCRdb to the multiplex PCR reads, yields one record per CDR3 protein. This repertoire shows roughly 500,000 distinct CDR3 sequences, approximately 25% found once; its top ten account for approximately 10%. Sequencing was carried out using blood. The origin of the receptors is a woman aged 25-40 years with Graves' ophthalmopathy.

This clonotype was seen just once. The chain couples TRBV19 to TRBJ1-2; D gene ambiguous. The V end was cut by 3 bases, the J end by 11 bases, with 10 bases between. This CDR3 has 11 amino acids. CDR1 and CDR2 (germline): LNHDA, SQIVND (reference sequence). The CDR3 reads CASSMGLRYTF. The CDR3 region has the DNA TGTGCCAGTAGTATGGGCCTCAGGTACACCTTC.

The chain couples TRBV3-1 to TRBJ2-4; D is unclear. Per germline, CDR1 LGHDT and CDR2 YNNKEL (reference sequence). The CDR3 runs to 11 residues. V was pared by 0 bases and J by 8 bases, with 2 bases between. As DNA, the CDR3 is TGTGCCAGCAGCCAAGAGTACATTCAGTACTTC. This codes for CASSQEYIQYF.

This clonotype was seen only a few times. The junction differs from germline at one of its ends, possibly a read error. This sequence joins TRBV28 and TRBJ1-2; the D is unclear. Germline assignment: CDR1 MDHEN and CDR2 SYDVKM. The CDR3 is made up of 13 amino acids. CDR3 residues: CAGSPLSNYGYTF. CDR3 DNA: TGTGCCGGCAGCCCTCTTTCTAACTATGGCTACACCTTC.

This clonotype appeared a few times. V gene TRBV11-1 combines with J gene TRBJ2-7, with 10 positions matching TRBD1. The V and J ends lost 6 bases and 4 bases, in that order; junction bases with no gene match: 15. Germline V gene sequence: CDR1 SGHAT, CDR2 FQDESV (reference sequence). The CDR3 has 17 residues. The CDR3: CASRGMTPGTGVYEQYF. Written as DNA, the CDR3 is TGTGCCAGCAGAGGAATGACCCCCGGGACAGGGGTGTACGAGCAGTACTTC.

As regards this clonotype: This clone may be a read error of a much larger clone one base away. The conserved phenylalanine or tryptophan normally closing the CDR3 is absent here, so this likely arose from a read error. The rearrangement joins TRBV27 to TRBJ2-7, with D unclear. In germline, CDR1 is MNHEY, CDR2 SMNVEV (reference sequence). The length of the CDR3 is 14 residues. V gave up 2 bases and J gave up 0 bases, with 8 bases separating them. As DNA, the CDR3 is TGTGCCAGCAGTTTAAAATCTGCCTCCTACGAGCAGTACCTC. This codes for CASSLKSASYEQYL.

This rearrangement joins TRBV24-1 to TRBJ2-7, with TRBD1 matching 8 bases. CDR1 is KGHDR, CDR2 SFDVKD, per germline. The CDR3 extends over 14 amino acids. V shed 3 bases, J shed 5 bases, and the junction held 5 bases outside the gene matches. The CDR3 DNA sequence: TGTGCCACCAGTGATACCCGGACAGGGAACGAGCAGTACTTC. It encodes CATSDTRTGNEQYF.

This clonotype was observed at least ten times. This chain joins TRBV7-2 and TRBJ1-2; D unclear. CDR1 SGHTA and CDR2 FQGNSA come from the germline V gene. Trimming took off 2 bases at V and 7 bases at J, with 8 bases between the two ends. The CDR3 extends over 12 amino acids. CDR3 protein: CASSLNLGGYTF. In nucleotides, the CDR3 is TGTGCCAGCAGCTTAAACCTGGGTGGCTACACCTTC.

The J gene is TRBJ2-7, the V gene TRBV6-5; D may match TRBD1 or TRBD2 (5 bases each). The CDR3 is 13 residues long. V lost 1 base to trimming and J lost 6 bases, with 10 bases between them. Germline CDR1 reads MNHEY; CDR2 reads SVGAGI. In DNA form, the CDR3 reads TGTGCCAGCAGTTACTTAGCCGGGGCCGAGCAGTACTTC. This codes for CASSYLAGAEQYF.

This rearrangement joins TRBV28 to TRBJ1-1, with a tentative D call TRBD1 (5 bases). The V gene's germline CDR1 is MDHEN and CDR2 SYDVKM. The CDR3 has 16 residues. Trimming shortened V by 3 bases and J by 2 bases, and 16 bases separated the two germline ends. CDR3 nucleotide sequence: TGTGCCAGCAGTTTCCCCGGTCGCAGGGCTAACACTGAAGCTTTCTTT. This codes for CASSFPGRRANTEAFF.

This clonotype has ten or more counts. The chain has TRBV7-3 and TRBJ1-1; D gene unclear. Per germline, CDR1 SGHTA and CDR2 FQGTGA. This CDR3 comprises 13 residues. Between the trimmed V and J ends, which lost 5 bases and 2 bases, there was a span of 9 bases. This CDR3 reads CASSPAFNTEAFF. CDR3 in DNA: TGTGCCAGCAGCCCGGCCTTTAACACTGAAGCTTTCTTT.

The chain joins TRBV15 to TRBJ1-2; 7 nucleotides align to TRBD1. The V gene end was trimmed by 5 bases and the J gene end by 4 bases; junction bases not matched to a gene: 4. The CDR3 is 13 amino acids. Germline CDR1 LNHNV, CDR2 YYDKDF (reference sequence). CDR3 loop: CATSLTGIYGYTF. The CDR3 coding sequence is TGTGCCACCAGCCTGACAGGGATCTATGGCTACACCTTC.

In regard to this clonotype: A read error may explain this, as a much larger clone is one base away. The rearrangement joins TRBV28 to TRBJ2-5; 7 bases line up with TRBD2. Germline CDR1 and CDR2: MDHEN and SYDVKM. Germline trimming cut 5 bases from V and 14 bases from J; bases unmatched to any gene: 8. The CDR3 contains 11 residues. This CDR3 reads CASSMWTREYF. The DNA of the CDR3 is TGTGCCAGCAGTATGTGGACTAGGGAATACTTC.

This clonotype was seen a handful of times. The chain has TRBV12-3 or TRBV12-4 and TRBJ2-7, with TRBD1 identical over 8 bases. The CDR3 is made up of 15 amino acids. J gave up 0 bases and V 5 bases, and 6 bases lay outside the gene matches. Written as DNA, the CDR3 is TGTGCCAGCAGTCGACGGACAGGGCCCTCCTACGAGCAGTACTTC. Its protein product is CASSRRTGPSYEQYF.

This chain connects TRBV5-6 to TRBJ1-1; TRBD1 is a possible D gene (5 bases). The CDR3 length is 14 residues. Germline values: CDR1 SGHDT, CDR2 YYEEEE. Trimming shortened V by 2 bases and J by 1 base, and 9 bases separated the two germline ends. The CDR3 DNA sequence: TGTGCCAGCAGCTTCTTCCAGGGGAACACTGAAGCTTTCTTT. Its translation is CASSFFQGNTEAFF.

This clonotype was found a few times. The V and J genes are TRBV7-2 and TRBJ2-7, with 10 nucleotides matching TRBD2. V was clipped by 3 bases and J by 0 bases; unmatched bases: 2. Germline values: CDR1 SGHTA, CDR2 FQGNSA. There are 15 residues in the CDR3. The CDR3 DNA reads TGTGCCAGCAGCTTTAGCGGGGGGCCCTCCTACGAGCAGTACTTC. This codes for CASSFSGGPSYEQYF.

This clonotype was detected ten times or more. The chain couples TRBV20-1 to TRBJ2-7, with TRBD2 identical over 8 bases. This CDR3 has 12 amino acids. J lost 4 bases, V lost 6 bases, and 5 bases had no gene match. Germline V gives CDR1 DFQATT, CDR2 SNEGSKA (reference sequence). Here the CDR3 DNA reads TGCAGTGCCACCGTAGCGGGGTACGAGCAGTACTTC. It encodes CSATVAGYEQYF.

This clonotype occurred many times. V usage is TRBV6-5 and J usage is TRBJ1-1; the D is unclear. The germline V gene has CDR1 MNHEY and CDR2 SVGAGI. V shed 2 bases and J shed 2 bases, with 9 bases lying between them. This CDR3 has 14 amino acids. The CDR3 DNA reads TGTGCCAGCAGTTACGTCAGAACTAACACTGAAGCTTTCTTT. It translates to CASSYVRTNTEAFF.

The chain joins TRBV6-4 to TRBJ2-5; 8 nucleotides match TRBD2. CDR3 length: 14 residues. V dropped 7 bases and J dropped 5; count of bases not matched to a gene: 9. Germline assignment: CDR1 MRHNA and CDR2 SNTAGT. The CDR3 protein is CASKAGASRETQYF. As DNA, the CDR3 is TGTGCCAGCAAAGCGGGAGCCTCCCGGGAGACCCAGTACTTC.

This clonotype was detected ten times or more. The rearrangement joins TRBV3-1 to TRBJ1-2, with TRBD1 matching 9 bases. This CDR3 region has 15 residues. V was clipped by 5 bases and J by 4 bases; unmatched bases: 8. Germline V gene data show CDR1 as LGHDT and CDR2 as YNNKEL (reference sequence). The CDR3 region is CASSGPGQGGYGYTF. The CDR3 DNA reads TGTGCCAGCAGCGGACCGGGACAGGGTGGCTATGGCTACACCTTC.

The chain joins TRBV27 to TRBJ2-7; 7 bases agree with TRBD1. Unmatched junction bases numbered 7, after V lost 3 bases and J lost 2 bases. CDR1 and CDR2 from the germline V gene are MNHEY and SMNVEV (reference sequence). The CDR3 contains 15 residues. The CDR3 reads CASSFSGTATYEQYF. CDR3 DNA sequence: TGTGCCAGCAGTTTTTCCGGGACAGCCACCTACGAGCAGTACTTC.

This clonotype was picked up many times. The chain uses TRBV19 and TRBJ1-2, with 9 bases matching TRBD1. The CDR3 has 15 amino acids. Germline-derived CDR1 and CDR2 are LNHDA and SQIVND (reference sequence). With V trimmed by 3 bases and J by 8 bases, 10 bases remained unmatched. CDR3 bases: TGTGCCAGTAGTATCAAAAACAGGGGGCCTACGGGCTACACCTTC. It yields the protein CASSIKNRGPTGYTF.

This clonotype was found many times. The V gene is TRBV29-1, the J gene TRBJ1-2, with D perhaps matching TRBD1 (6 bases). The germline gives CDR1 SQVTM, CDR2 ANQGSEA. With 0 bases removed from V and 0 bases from J, the gap between germline ends came to 20 bases. This CDR3 contains 18 residues. The CDR3 bases are TGCAGCGTTGAAGACCCATTCAGGGGATCGCACTCTAACTATGGCTACACCTTC. This encodes CSVEDPFRGSHSNYGYTF.

V is TRBV28 and J is TRBJ1-2; the D gene is possibly TRBD1 (6 bases). The V end lost 3 bases, the J end lost 1 base, and 18 bases lay between the germline ends. CDR3 length equals 17 residues. CDR1 MDHEN and CDR2 SYDVKM come from the germline V gene. Here the CDR3 reads CASSFRPRTAINYGYTF. In nucleotides, the CDR3 is TGTGCCAGCAGTTTTCGACCCCGGACAGCGATTAACTATGGCTACACCTTC.

Many counts were recorded for this clonotype. The CDR3 sequence: CASRPRTARIEAFF. The CDR3 region has the DNA TGTGCCAGCAGACCCCGGACAGCCCGGATTGAAGCTTTCTTT. The V call is TRBV14, the J call TRBJ1-1; D perhaps matches TRBD1 (6 bases). CDR3 length equals 14 residues. V lost 6 bases and J 7 bases, leaving 18 bases between the germline ends. The germline gives CDR1 SGHDN, CDR2 FVKESK.

This clonotype was detected ten times or more. The V and J genes are TRBV10-3 and TRBJ1-2, with a possible D match to TRBD1 (6 bases). The CDR3 loop spans 14 amino acids. Germline V gene lookup returns CDR1 ENHRY and CDR2 SYGVKD. Trimming left V 5 bases short and J 0 bases short, with 10 bases between. The CDR3 DNA reads TGTGCCATCAGTAACAGGGAGGCTAACTATGGCTACACCTTC. Its protein is CAISNREANYGYTF.

CDR3: CVPGFRGTRDSQSEAFF. CDR3 in DNA: TGTGTCCCTGGATTTCGGGGAACGCGCGACAGTCAAAGTGAAGCTTTCTTT. This chain connects TRBV30 to TRBJ1-1, with D perhaps matching TRBD1 (5 bases). Germline CDR1 and CDR2: GTSNPN and SVGIG (reference sequence). This CDR3 contains 17 residues. Using reference TRBV30 and TRBJ1-1 for the parts outside the CDR3, the full variable domain is SQTIHQWPATLVQPVGSPLSLECTVEGTSNPNLYWYRQAAGRGLQLLFYSVGIGQISSEVPQNLSASRPQDRQFILSSKKLLLSDSGFYLCVPGFRGTRDSQSEAFFGQGTRLTVV.

Note on this clonotype: This may stem from a read error, because a much larger clone lies one nucleotide away. For the CDR3, the DNA is TGCGCCAGCAGCAGGGGACCTTCGGGGGAGACCCGGTACTTC. It translates to CASSRGPSGETRYF. This chain links TRBV5-1 with TRBJ2-5; the D gene is possibly TRBD2 (6 bases). CDR1 is SGHRS and CDR2 is YFSETQ in the germline V gene. This CDR3 is built from 14 residues.

This clonotype was detected ten times or more. The chain has TRBV15 and TRBJ2-7, with 12 bases aligning to TRBD2. The CDR3 length is 18 residues. The ends lost 0 bases at V and 2 bases at J; junction bases unmatched: 8. CDR1 and CDR2 from the germline V gene are LNHNV and YYDKDF (reference sequence). DNA of the CDR3: TGTGCCACCAGCAGAGACCTCGGACTAGCGGGGCTTACCTACGAGCAGTACTTC. This encodes CATSRDLGLAGLTYEQYF.

The CDR3 reads CASTPHLDSNYQPQHF. The CDR3 nucleotides are TGTGCCAGCACCCCCCACCTGGACAGCAATTATCAGCCCCAGCATTTT. The chain joins TRBV6-1 to TRBJ1-5, with a weak D call TRBD1 (6 bases). The V end was cut by 7 bases, the J end by 5 bases, with 21 bases between. The CDR3 is made up of 16 amino acids. Germline V gives CDR1 MNHNS, CDR2 SASEGT.

The chain links TRBV7-8 to TRBJ1-5; D call uncertain. The CDR3 sequence is 15 residues long. Trimming took 4 bases from V and 1 from J, leaving 11 bases between them. Germline V gene sequence: CDR1 SGHVS, CDR2 FQNEAQ. CDR3 amino acids: CASSSNEASNQPQHF. The CDR3, as DNA: TGTGCCAGCAGCTCCAATGAGGCCAGCAATCAGCCCCAGCATTTT.